The clone carrying this TCR beta chain was seen more than once but under ten times. Its antigen is still unknown. This sample was taken from a study of cytotoxic CD8 clonotypes in ibrutinib-treated CLL. The overall study: Overall, about 25 responses were partial and 2 complete; following median approximately 65 months, approximately 15 patients stayed remitted and about 12 progressed. A mean of roughly 260,000 productive templates and 90,000 or so productive rearrangements was obtained per sample. Study findings and constraints: Public clonotypes, rarely seen, contracted or held steady on treatment. Clonality climbed at ibrutinib response, then dropped toward baseline at progression.

Profiling relied on immunoSEQ multiplex PCR, and the TCRdb table lists in-frame clones only, not all of them. The repertoire holds roughly 300,000 clones, with roughly three quarters as singletons. The germline V gene encodes CDR1 MNHNY and CDR2 SVGAGI (reference sequence). Trimming shortened V by 6 bases and J by 10 bases, and 19 bases separated the two germline ends. The CDR3 runs to 14 residues. Sequences were derived from PBMCs, sampled at disease progression, from a patient treated with ibrutinib. This chain links TRBV6-6 with TRBJ2-1, with D unclear. The receptor was derived from a human donor with chronic lymphocytic leukemia. The CDR3 sequence is CASRQTQWVVEQFF. Written as DNA, the CDR3 is TGTGCCAGCAGACAGACACAGTGGGTGGTCGAGCAGTTCTTC.